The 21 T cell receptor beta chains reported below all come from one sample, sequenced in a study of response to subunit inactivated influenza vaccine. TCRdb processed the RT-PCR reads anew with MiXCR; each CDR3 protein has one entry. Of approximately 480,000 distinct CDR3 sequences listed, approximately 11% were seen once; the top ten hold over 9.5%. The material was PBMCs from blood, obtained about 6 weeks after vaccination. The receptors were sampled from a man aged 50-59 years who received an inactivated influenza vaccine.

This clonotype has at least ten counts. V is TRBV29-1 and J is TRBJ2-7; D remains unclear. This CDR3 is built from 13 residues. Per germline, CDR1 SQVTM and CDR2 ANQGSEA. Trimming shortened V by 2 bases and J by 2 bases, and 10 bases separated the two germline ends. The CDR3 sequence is CSVETQAAYEQYF. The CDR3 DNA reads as TGCAGCGTTGAAACTCAGGCAGCCTACGAGCAGTACTTC.

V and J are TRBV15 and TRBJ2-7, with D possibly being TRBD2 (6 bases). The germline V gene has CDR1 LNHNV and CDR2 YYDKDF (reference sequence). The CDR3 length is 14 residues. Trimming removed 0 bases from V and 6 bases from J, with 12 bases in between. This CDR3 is CATSRDTKAGEQYF. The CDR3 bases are TGTGCCACCAGCAGAGATACTAAAGCGGGCGAGCAGTACTTC.

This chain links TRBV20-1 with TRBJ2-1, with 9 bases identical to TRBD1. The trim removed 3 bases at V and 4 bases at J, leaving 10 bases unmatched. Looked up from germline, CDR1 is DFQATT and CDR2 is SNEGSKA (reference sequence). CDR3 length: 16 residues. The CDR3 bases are TGCAGTGCTAGCGCCACCCACAGGGGGCTTTACAATGAGCAGTTCTTC. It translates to CSASATHRGLYNEQFF.

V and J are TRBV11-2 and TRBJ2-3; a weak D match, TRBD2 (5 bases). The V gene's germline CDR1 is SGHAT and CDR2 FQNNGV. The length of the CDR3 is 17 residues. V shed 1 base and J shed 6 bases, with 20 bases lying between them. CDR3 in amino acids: CASSLGASPHGLDTQYF. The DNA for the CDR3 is TGTGCCAGCAGCTTAGGTGCTAGCCCCCACGGGTTGGATACGCAGTATTTT.

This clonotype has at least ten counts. This CDR3 reads CAVGDFQRTGYTF. CDR3 nucleotides: TGTGCCGTTGGGGACTTTCAAAGGACTGGCTACACCTTC. The V gene is TRBV6-1, the J gene TRBJ1-2, with D perhaps matching TRBD1 (5 bases). The CDR3 is 13 residues long. V shed 11 bases and J shed 7 bases, with 20 bases lying between them. CDR1 is MNHNS, CDR2 SASEGT, per germline.

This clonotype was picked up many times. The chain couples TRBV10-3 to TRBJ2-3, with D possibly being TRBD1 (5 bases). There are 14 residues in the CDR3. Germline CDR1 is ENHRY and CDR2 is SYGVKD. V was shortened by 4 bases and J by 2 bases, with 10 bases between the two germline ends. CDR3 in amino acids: CAISAGANTDTQYF. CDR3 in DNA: TGTGCCATCAGTGCTGGGGCCAACACAGATACGCAGTATTTT.

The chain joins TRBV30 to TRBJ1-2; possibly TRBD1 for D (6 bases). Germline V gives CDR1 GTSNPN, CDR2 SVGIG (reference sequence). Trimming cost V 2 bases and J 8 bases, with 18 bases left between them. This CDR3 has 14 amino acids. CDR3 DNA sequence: TGTGCCTGGAGTCCTACAGGGATGACTGGGGGCTACACCTTC. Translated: CAWSPTGMTGGYTF.

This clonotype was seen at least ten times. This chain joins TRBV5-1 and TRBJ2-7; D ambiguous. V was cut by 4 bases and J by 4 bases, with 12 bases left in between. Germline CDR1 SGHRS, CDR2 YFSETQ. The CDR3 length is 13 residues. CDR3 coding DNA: TGCGCCAGCAGCGCACTACAGAGATACGAGCAGTACTTC. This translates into CASSALQRYEQYF.

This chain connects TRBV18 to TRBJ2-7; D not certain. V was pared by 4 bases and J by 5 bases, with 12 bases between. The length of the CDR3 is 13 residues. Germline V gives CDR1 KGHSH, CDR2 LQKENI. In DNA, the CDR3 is TGTGCCAGCTCACTCTCGAGTAACGACGAGCAGTACTTC. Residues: CASSLSSNDEQYF.

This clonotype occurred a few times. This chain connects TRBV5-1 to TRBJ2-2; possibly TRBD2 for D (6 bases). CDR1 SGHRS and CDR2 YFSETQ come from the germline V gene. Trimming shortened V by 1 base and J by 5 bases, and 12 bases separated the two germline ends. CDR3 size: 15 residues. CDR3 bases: TGCGCCAGCAGCTTGACTGTTCGGGGGACCGGGGAGCTGTTTTTT. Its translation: CASSLTVRGTGELFF.

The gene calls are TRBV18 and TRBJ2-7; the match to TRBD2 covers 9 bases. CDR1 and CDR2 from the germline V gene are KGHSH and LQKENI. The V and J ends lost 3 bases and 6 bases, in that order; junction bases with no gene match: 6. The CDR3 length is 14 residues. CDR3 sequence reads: CASSPSGGTLEQYF. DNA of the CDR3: TGTGCCAGCTCACCTAGCGGGGGTACTCTCGAGCAGTACTTC.

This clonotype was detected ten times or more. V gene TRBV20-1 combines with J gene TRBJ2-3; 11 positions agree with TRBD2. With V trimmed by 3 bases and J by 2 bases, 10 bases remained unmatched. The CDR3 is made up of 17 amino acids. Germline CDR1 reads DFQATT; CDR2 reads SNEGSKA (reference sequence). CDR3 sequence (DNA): TGCAGTGCTAGTATAGGTTCACTAGCGGGAGACACAGATACGCAGTATTTT. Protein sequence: CSASIGSLAGDTDTQYF.

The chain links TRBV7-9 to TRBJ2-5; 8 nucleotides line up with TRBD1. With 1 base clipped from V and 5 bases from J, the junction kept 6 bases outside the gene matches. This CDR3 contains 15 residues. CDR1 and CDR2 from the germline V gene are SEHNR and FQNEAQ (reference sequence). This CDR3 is CASSLEGRGLETQYF. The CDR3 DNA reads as TGTGCCAGCAGCTTAGAAGGCAGGGGGCTGGAGACCCAGTACTTC.

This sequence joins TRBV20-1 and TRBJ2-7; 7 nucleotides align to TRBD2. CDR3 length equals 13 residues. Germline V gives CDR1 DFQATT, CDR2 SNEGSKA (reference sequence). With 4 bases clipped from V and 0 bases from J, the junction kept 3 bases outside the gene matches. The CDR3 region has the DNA TGCAGTGCTACTGGGACTACCTCCTACGAGCAGTACTTC. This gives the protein CSATGTTSYEQYF.

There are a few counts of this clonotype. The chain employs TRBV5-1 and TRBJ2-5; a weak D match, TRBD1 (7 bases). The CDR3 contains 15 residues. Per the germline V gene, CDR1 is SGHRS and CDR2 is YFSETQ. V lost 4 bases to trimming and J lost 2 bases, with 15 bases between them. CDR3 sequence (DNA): TGCGCCAGCAGCGCTGGGGGGACAGTTCAAGAGACCCAGTACTTC. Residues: CASSAGGTVQETQYF. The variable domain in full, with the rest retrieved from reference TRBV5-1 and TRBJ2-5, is KAGVTQTPRYLIKTRGQQVTLSCSPISGHRSVSWYQQTPGQGLQFLFEYFSETQRNKGNFPGRFSGRQFSNSRSEMNVSTLELGDSALYLCASSAGGTVQETQYFGPGTRLLVL.

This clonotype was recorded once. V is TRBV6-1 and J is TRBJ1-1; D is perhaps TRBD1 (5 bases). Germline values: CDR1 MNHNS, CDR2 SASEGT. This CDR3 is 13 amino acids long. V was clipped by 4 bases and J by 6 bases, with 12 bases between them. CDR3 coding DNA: TGTGCCAGCAGTGTCGGGGGTGTGGCTGAAGCTTTCTTT. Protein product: CASSVGGVAEAFF.

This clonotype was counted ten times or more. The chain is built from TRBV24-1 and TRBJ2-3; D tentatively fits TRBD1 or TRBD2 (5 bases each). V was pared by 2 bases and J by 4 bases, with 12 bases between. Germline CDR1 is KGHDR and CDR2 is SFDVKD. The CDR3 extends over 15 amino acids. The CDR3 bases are TGTGCCACCAGTGATTCTTGGGGGTTCGCAGATACGCAGTATTTT. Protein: CATSDSWGFADTQYF.

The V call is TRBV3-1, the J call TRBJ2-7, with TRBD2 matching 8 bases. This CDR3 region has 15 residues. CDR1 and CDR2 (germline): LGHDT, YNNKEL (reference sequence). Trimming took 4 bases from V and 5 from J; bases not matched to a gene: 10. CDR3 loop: CASSLRTSFVHEQYF. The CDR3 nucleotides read TGTGCCAGCAGCCTTAGGACTAGCTTTGTTCACGAGCAGTACTTC.

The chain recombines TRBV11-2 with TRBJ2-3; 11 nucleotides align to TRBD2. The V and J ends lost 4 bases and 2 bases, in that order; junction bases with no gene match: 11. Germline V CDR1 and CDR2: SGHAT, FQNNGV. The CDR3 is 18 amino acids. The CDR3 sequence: CASSSRVTSGEYTDTQYF. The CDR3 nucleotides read TGTGCCAGCAGCTCCCGGGTGACTAGCGGGGAATACACAGATACGCAGTATTTT.

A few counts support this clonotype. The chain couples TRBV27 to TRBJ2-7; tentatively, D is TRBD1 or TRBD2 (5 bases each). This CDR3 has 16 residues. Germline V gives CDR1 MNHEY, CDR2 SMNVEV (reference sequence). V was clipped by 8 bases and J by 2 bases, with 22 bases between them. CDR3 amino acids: CASGDGRRVNAYEQYF. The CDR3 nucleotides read TGTGCCAGCGGGGACGGAAGGCGGGTTAATGCCTACGAGCAGTACTTC.

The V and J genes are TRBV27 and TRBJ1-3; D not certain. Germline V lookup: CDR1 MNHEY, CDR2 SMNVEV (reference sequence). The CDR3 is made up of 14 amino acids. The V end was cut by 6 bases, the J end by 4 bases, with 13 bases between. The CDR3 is CASRTLSGGNTIYF. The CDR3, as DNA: TGTGCCAGCAGAACCCTGAGTGGGGGAAACACCATATATTTT.